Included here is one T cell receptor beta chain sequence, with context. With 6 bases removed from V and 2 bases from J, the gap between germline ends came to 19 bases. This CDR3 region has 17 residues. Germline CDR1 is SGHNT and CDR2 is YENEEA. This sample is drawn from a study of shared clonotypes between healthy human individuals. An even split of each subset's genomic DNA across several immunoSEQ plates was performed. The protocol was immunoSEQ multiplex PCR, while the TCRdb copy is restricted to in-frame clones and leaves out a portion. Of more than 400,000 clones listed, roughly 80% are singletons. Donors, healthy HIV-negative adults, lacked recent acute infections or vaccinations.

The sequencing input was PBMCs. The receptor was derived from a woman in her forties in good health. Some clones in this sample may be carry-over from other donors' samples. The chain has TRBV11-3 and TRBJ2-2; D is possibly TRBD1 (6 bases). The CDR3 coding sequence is TGTGCCAGCAGTTCCCCGACAGGCGGATTCAACACCGGGGAGCTGTTTTTT. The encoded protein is CASSSPTGGFNTGELFF.